The sequence of this T cell receptor beta chain was determined in a study of blood T cell repertoires in COVID-19. The overall study: Material from acute and convalescent COVID-19 was sourced from the United States, Italy and Spain.

Losses at the gene ends were 2 bases for V and 2 bases for J; bases not matched to a gene: 6. Germline V gives CDR1 SGHRS, CDR2 YFSETQ. The CDR3 runs 16 residues. This clone was recorded only once. Per the original methods: From reference gene primer amplification, estimates of nucleated cell counts were derived. This table comes from immunoSEQ multiplex PCR, and its TCRdb copy is limited to in-frame clones, with some not included. V and J calls and clone size are as listed in that table; D and trimming were resolved from the DNA. The repertoire holds about half a million clones, with 80% to 90% as singletons.

Sequencing input: peripheral blood. This clonotype was sampled from a human donor in a cohort sampled during active COVID-19. The rearrangement uses TRBV5-1 and TRBJ2-3; TRBD2 agrees at 9 bases. Written as DNA, the CDR3 is TGCGCCAGCAGCTTTAGAGCGGGAGGCGCCACAGATACGCAGTATTTT. This translates into CASSFRAGGATDTQYF.